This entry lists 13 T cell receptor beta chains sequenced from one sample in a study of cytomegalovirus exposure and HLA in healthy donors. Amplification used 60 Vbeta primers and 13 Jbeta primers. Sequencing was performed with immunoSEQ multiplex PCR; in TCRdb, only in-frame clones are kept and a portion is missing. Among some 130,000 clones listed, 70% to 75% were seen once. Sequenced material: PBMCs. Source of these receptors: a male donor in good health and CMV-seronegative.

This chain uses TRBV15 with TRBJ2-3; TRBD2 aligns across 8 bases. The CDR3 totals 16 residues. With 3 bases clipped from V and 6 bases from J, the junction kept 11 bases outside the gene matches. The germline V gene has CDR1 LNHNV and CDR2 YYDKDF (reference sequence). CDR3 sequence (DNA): TGTGCCACCAGCAGGGGAGGGGCGGGGGGCTCGGATACGCAGTATTTT. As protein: CATSRGGAGGSDTQYF.

Written as DNA, the CDR3 is TGTGCCAGCAGCGTAGTGGGCGATGAGCAGTTCTTC. Protein sequence: CASSVVGDEQFF. The rearrangement uses TRBV9 and TRBJ2-1; D gene unclear. The CDR3 has 12 residues. Germline CDR1 reads SGDLS; CDR2 reads YYNGEE. Between the trimmed V and J ends, which lost 0 bases and 8 bases, there was a span of 6 bases. Variable domain in full (rest from reference TRBV9 and TRBJ2-1): DSGVTQTPKHLITATGQRVTLRCSPRSGDLSVYWYQQSLDQGLQFLIQYYNGEERAKGNILERFSAQQFPDLHSELNLSSLELGDSALYFCASSVVGDEQFFGPGTRLTVL.

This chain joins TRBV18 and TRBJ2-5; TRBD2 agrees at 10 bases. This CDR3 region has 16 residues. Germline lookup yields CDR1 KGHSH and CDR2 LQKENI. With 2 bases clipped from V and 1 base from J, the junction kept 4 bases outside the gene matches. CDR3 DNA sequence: TGTGCCAGCTCACCATCCAAGCGGGGGGGCCAAGAGACCCAGTACTTC. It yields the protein CASSPSKRGGQETQYF.

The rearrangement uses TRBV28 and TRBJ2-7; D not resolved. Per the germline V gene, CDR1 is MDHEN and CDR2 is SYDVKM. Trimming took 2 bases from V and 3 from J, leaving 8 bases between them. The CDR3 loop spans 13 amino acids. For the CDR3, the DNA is TGTGCCAGCAGTTTAGCTAACCACTACGAGCAGTACTTC. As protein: CASSLANHYEQYF.

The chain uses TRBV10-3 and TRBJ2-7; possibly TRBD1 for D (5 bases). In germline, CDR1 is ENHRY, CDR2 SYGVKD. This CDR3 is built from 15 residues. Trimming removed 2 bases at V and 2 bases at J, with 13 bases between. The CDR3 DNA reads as TGTGCCATCAGTGAGACTCTAGGGGCCCCCTACGAGCAGTACTTC. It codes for CAISETLGAPYEQYF.

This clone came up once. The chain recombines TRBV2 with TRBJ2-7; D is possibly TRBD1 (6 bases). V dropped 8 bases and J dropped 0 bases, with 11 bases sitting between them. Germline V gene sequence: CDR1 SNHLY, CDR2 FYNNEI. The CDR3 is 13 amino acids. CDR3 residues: CASVTGGSYEQYF. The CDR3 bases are TGTGCCAGCGTGACAGGAGGCTCCTACGAGCAGTACTTC.

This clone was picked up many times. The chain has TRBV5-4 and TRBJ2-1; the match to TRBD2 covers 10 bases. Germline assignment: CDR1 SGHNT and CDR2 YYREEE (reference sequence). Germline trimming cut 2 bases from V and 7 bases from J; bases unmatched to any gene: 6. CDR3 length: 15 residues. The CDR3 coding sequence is TGTGCCAGCAGCTTCCTAGCGGGAGTCCAAAATGAGCAGTTCTTC. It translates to CASSFLAGVQNEQFF.

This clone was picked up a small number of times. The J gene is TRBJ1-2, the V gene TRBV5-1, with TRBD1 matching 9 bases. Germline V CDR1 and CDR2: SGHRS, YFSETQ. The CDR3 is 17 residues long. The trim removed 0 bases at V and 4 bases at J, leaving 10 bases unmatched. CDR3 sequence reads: CASSLGGQGSASYGYTF. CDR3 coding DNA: TGCGCCAGCAGCTTGGGGGGACAGGGCTCGGCGAGCTATGGCTACACCTTC.

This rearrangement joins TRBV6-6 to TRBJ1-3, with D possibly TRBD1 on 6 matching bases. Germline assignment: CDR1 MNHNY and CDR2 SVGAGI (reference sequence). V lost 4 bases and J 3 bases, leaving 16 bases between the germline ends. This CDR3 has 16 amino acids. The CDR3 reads CASSSKGGVGGNTIYF. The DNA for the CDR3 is TGTGCCAGCAGTTCTAAAGGGGGAGTGGGTGGAAACACCATATATTTT.

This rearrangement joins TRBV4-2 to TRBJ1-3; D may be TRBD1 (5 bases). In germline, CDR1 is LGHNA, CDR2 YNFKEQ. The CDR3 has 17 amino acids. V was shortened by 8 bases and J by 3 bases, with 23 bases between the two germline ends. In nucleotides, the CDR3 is TGTGCCAGCTCCCCTTCGGGGACTGCAGCCTATGGAAACACCATATATTTT. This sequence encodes CASSPSGTAAYGNTIYF.

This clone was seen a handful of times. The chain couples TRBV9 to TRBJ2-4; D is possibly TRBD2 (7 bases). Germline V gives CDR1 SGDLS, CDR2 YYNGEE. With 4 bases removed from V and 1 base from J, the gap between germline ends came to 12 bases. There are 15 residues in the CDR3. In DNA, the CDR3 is TGTGCCAGCAGCCCCCGGGGGGCGGCCAAAAACATTCAGTACTTC. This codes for CASSPRGAAKNIQYF.

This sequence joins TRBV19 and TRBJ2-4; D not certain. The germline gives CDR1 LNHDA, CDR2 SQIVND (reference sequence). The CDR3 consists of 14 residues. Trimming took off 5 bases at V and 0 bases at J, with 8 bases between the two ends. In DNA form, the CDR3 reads TGTGCCAGTAGTCCTGAGAGAGCCAAAAACATTCAGTACTTC. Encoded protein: CASSPERAKNIQYF.

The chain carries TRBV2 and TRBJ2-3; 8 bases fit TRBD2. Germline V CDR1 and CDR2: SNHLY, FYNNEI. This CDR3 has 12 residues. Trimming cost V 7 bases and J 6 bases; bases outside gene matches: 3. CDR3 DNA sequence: TGTGCCAGCAAGGGACTAGGGGATACGCAGTATTTT. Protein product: CASKGLGDTQYF.